The 17 T cell receptor beta chains in this list originate from one sample, sequenced in a study of blood T cell repertoires in COVID-19. TCRdb's table, derived via immunoSEQ multiplex PCR, lists solely in-frame clones and lacks some. This table has roughly 200,000 clones, less than 90% appearing once. The sample comprised peripheral blood. The receptors stem from a man between 65 and 85 years old with acute or convalescent COVID-19.

This sequence joins TRBV5-4 and TRBJ2-5; 7 bases are a match to TRBD1. V trimming: 4 bases; J trimming: 1 base; junction bases outside the gene matches: 4. Germline CDR1 is SGHNT and CDR2 is YYREEE (reference sequence). The CDR3 runs 14 residues. For the CDR3, the DNA is TGTGCCAGCAGCACGGACAGGACCCAAGAGACCCAGTACTTC. Its protein is CASSTDRTQETQYF.

The genes are TRBV7-8 and TRBJ2-7, with 10 bases matching TRBD2. The germline gives CDR1 SGHVS, CDR2 FQNEAQ. After removal of 5 bases from V and 0 bases from J, the junction contained 7 bases not matched to a gene. This CDR3 has 16 residues. CDR3: CASSTWTSGTSYEQYF. The CDR3, as DNA: TGTGCCAGCAGCACTTGGACTAGCGGTACCTCCTACGAGCAGTACTTC.

The genes are TRBV5-6 and TRBJ2-5; perhaps TRBD1 as D (6 bases). Germline CDR1 is SGHDT and CDR2 is YYEEEE. Deletions cut 4 bases from V and 5 bases from J, with 21 bases between. This CDR3 contains 16 residues. Here the CDR3 reads CASSGIDRREGETQYF. As DNA, the CDR3 is TGTGCCAGCAGCGGGATCGACAGGAGAGAAGGGGAGACCCAGTACTTC.

This clone has only a few counts. J is TRBJ2-2 and V is TRBV4-2; no firm D call. Germline lookup yields CDR1 LGHNA and CDR2 YNFKEQ. V was cut by 4 bases and J by 6 bases, with 12 bases left in between. The CDR3 length is 14 residues. The CDR3 loop is CASSPHVEPGELFF. The DNA of the CDR3 is TGTGCCAGCAGCCCCCACGTCGAGCCCGGGGAGCTGTTTTTT.

This clone was counted a single time. V is TRBV24-1 and J is TRBJ2-1, with a weak D call TRBD1 (5 bases). The length of the CDR3 is 13 residues. Between the trimmed V and J ends, which lost 3 bases and 9 bases, there was a span of 11 bases. Germline CDR1 reads KGHDR; CDR2 reads SFDVKD. DNA of the CDR3: TGTGCCACCAGTGATCCAGGGTCAGGTGAGCAGTTCTTC. Protein: CATSDPGSGEQFF.

This clone was detected only a few times. This chain links TRBV7-2 with TRBJ2-7, with 10 bases identical to TRBD1. V shed 5 bases and J 3 bases; nucleotides not matched to a gene: 4. CDR1 is SGHTA, CDR2 FQGNSA, per germline. CDR3 length equals 14 residues. DNA of the CDR3: TGTGCCAGCAGCCGGACAGGGGGAAACTACGAGCAGTACTTC. Its translation is CASSRTGGNYEQYF. Variable domain in full (rest from reference TRBV7-2 and TRBJ2-7): GAGVSQSPSNKVTEKGKDVELRCDPISGHTALYWYRQSLGQGLEFLIYFQGNSAPDKSGLPSDRFSAERTGGSVSTLTIQRTQQEDSAVYLCASSRTGGNYEQYFGPGTRLTVT.

This clone was observed a few times. The chain joins TRBV7-2 to TRBJ2-7; D is possibly TRBD2 (5 bases). CDR3 length: 16 residues. The germline V gene encodes CDR1 SGHTA and CDR2 FQGNSA. V was trimmed by 5 bases and J by 0 bases, leaving 17 bases between them. The CDR3 reads CASSPFAAGVSYEQYF. The CDR3 DNA reads TGTGCCAGCAGCCCCTTCGCTGCGGGCGTCTCCTACGAGCAGTACTTC.

The chain uses TRBV6-6 and TRBJ1-4; D is possibly TRBD1 (5 bases). V lost 6 bases and J lost 4, with 18 bases in between. Germline lookup yields CDR1 MNHNY and CDR2 SVGAGI (reference sequence). The CDR3 is 16 residues long. The CDR3 bases are TGTGCCAGCAGGACGGTGGGGGGATGGGGTAATGAAAAACTGTTTTTT. This translates into CASRTVGGWGNEKLFF.

The chain links TRBV6-6 to TRBJ2-3; D possibly corresponds to TRBD1 (6 bases). The CDR3 runs to 15 residues. Germline V gene sequence: CDR1 MNHNY, CDR2 SVGAGI (reference sequence). Trimming took off 2 bases at V and 3 bases at J, with 12 bases between the two ends. The chain's CDR3 is CASSYGTGRTDTQYF. The CDR3 DNA reads TGTGCCAGCAGTTACGGTACAGGGCGGACAGATACGCAGTATTTT.

This rearrangement joins TRBV4-3 to TRBJ1-5; 8 bases are a match to TRBD1. This CDR3 has 15 residues. V was clipped by 0 bases and J by 7 bases; unmatched bases: 5. Germline V gene lookup returns CDR1 LGHNA and CDR2 YSLEER. CDR3 DNA sequence: TGCGCCAGCAGCCAAGAGACAGGGGCAGGCCAGCCCCAGCATTTT. It yields the protein CASSQETGAGQPQHF.

The chain links TRBV4-1 to TRBJ2-1; 8 bases fit TRBD1. The CDR3 sequence is 15 residues long. Germline V gives CDR1 MGHRA, CDR2 YSYEKL. V shed 4 bases and J 8 bases; nucleotides not matched to a gene: 10. CDR3 nucleotide sequence: TGCGCCAGCAGCCCCCTCCGGACAGGGATCTATGAGCAGTTCTTC. Its translation: CASSPLRTGIYEQFF.

The rearrangement joins TRBV9 to TRBJ2-1; D is undetermined. Germline V gives CDR1 SGDLS, CDR2 YYNGEE. Trimming removed 0 bases from V and 6 bases from J, with 4 bases in between. This CDR3 comprises 12 residues. The CDR3 DNA reads as TGTGCCAGCAGCGTAGTCTTCAATGAGCAGTTCTTC. Translation: CASSVVFNEQFF.

This chain joins TRBV20-1 and TRBJ1-2; 11 positions agree with TRBD1. The CDR3 is 15 amino acids. The germline V gene encodes CDR1 DFQATT and CDR2 SNEGSKA (reference sequence). V trimming: 3 bases; J trimming: 4 bases; junction bases outside the gene matches: 7. DNA of the CDR3: TGCAGTGCTAGTCCCCTGGGACAGGGGGTCTATGGCTACACCTTC. Its translation is CSASPLGQGVYGYTF.

The V and J genes are TRBV6-6 and TRBJ1-5; 9 positions match TRBD1. This CDR3 spans 16 amino acids. V shed 2 bases, J shed 7 bases, and the junction held 9 bases outside the gene matches. Per the germline V gene, CDR1 is MNHNY and CDR2 is SVGAGI (reference sequence). This chain's CDR3 is CASSYHTGGLGQPQHF. Here the CDR3 DNA reads TGTGCCAGCAGTTACCATACAGGGGGCTTAGGGCAGCCCCAGCATTTT.

The CDR3 reads CASSVYGSTETQYF. The CDR3 DNA reads TGTGCCAGCAGTGTATACGGGAGTACAGAGACCCAGTACTTC. This chain uses TRBV2 with TRBJ2-5; D may be TRBD2 (6 bases). The germline V gene encodes CDR1 SNHLY and CDR2 FYNNEI. The germline V and J ends were trimmed by 4 bases and 4 bases, with 13 bases remaining between them. The CDR3 loop spans 14 amino acids.

The gene calls are TRBV19 and TRBJ2-4, with 12 bases identical to TRBD2. Germline V gene sequence: CDR1 LNHDA, CDR2 SQIVND (reference sequence). J lost 1 base, V lost 0 bases, and 10 bases had no gene match. This CDR3 region has 20 residues. DNA for the CDR3: TGTGCCAGTAGTATAGAAGGGGCTAGCGGGAGGGCCGGGGCCAAAAACATTCAGTACTTC. Its protein product is CASSIEGASGRAGAKNIQYF.

The chain joins TRBV6-5 to TRBJ2-3; 11 positions agree with TRBD1. The CDR3 has 16 residues. The junction had 7 bases not matched to a gene; V was cut back by 3 bases and J by 5 bases. Germline CDR1 reads MNHEY; CDR2 reads SVGAGI. The CDR3 reads CASSYSGTGGRDTQYF. CDR3 bases: TGTGCCAGCAGTTATTCCGGGACAGGGGGGAGAGATACGCAGTATTTT.